This is a list of T cell receptor beta chains from one sample in a study of shared clonotypes between healthy human individuals. Only in-frame clones appear in the TCRdb table, and some are missing; sequencing was by immunoSEQ multiplex PCR. The sample holds fewer than 3 million clones, less than 95% seen once. The specimen was naive CD4+ T cells from PBMCs. These receptors were obtained from a man between 18 and 29 years old in good health. Some clones in this sample may be carry-over from other donors' samples. CDR3s include the opening cysteine and the closing phenylalanine or tryptophan. A D gene is named only where the DNA matches it firmly.

d_gene	v_gene	j_gene	CDR3nt	CDR3aa
.	TRBV5-1	TRBJ2-7	TGCGCCAGCAGCTTGGAGCGAACCTCCTACGAGCAGTACTTC	CASSLERTSYEQYF
TRBD2	TRBV9	TRBJ2-1	TGTGCCAGCAGCCCACCGGGAGGGCGCAATGAGCAGTTCTTC	CASSPPGGRNEQFF
.	TRBV6-1	TRBJ1-5	TGTGCCAGCAGGATAACGGGACCCGTCGATCAGCCCCAGCATTTT	CASRITGPVDQPQHF
TRBD1	TRBV29-1	TRBJ2-2	TGCAGCGGGTTGAATAGGGGACAGGGTGTTACCGGGGAGCTGTTTTTT	CSGLNRGQGVTGELFF
.	TRBV5-1	TRBJ2-7	TGCGCCAGCAGCCTCATCCCGGGGGCGACTCTTATCTACGAGCAGTACTTC	CASSLIPGATLIYEQYF
TRBD1	TRBV28	TRBJ1-2	TGTGCCAGCAGCTTGACAGGGAACTATGGCTACACCTTC	CASSLTGNYGYTF
TRBD1	TRBV9	TRBJ2-2	TGTGCCAGCAGCCGAGGGGGCCCGGGCACCGGGGAGCTGTTTTTT	CASSRGGPGTGELFF
.	TRBV10-1	TRBJ2-1	TGCGCCAGCGGTCGGGCTAGTAAGTTGAATGAGCAGTTCTTC	CASGRASKLNEQFF
.	TRBV6-6	TRBJ1-2	TGTGCCAGCAGCCCGCAGGGGACGTATGGCTACACCTTC	CASSPQGTYGYTF
.	TRBV2	TRBJ2-5	TGTGCCAGCAGTGGGCCAGAGGGGACCCAGTACTTC	CASSGPEGTQYF